The clone carrying this TCR beta chain has just a few counts. Antigen specificity is unknown. Sequence at one end of the junction differs from germline and may be a read error. The data were obtained in a study of CD4+ T cells in melanoma. Study-wide findings and caveats: In melanoma, neoantigen-specific CD4+ T cells reportedly differed in differentiation state. CD8+ T cell, macrophage and B cell function reportedly correlated with neoantigen-specific CD4+ T cells.

CDR1 and CDR2 from the germline V gene are SSHAT and FNYEAQ (reference sequence). This CDR3 is built from 15 residues. Sequencing was performed with immunoSEQ multiplex PCR; in TCRdb, only in-frame clones are kept and a portion is missing. The sample shows 9,500 to 13,000 clones, approximately 67% of them seen only once. The chain combines TRBV7-7 with TRBJ2-2; 8 bases fit TRBD2. The sample was cells from a culture (not recorded whether cultured in vitro). This clonotype originated in a human donor with melanoma. The CDR3 region is CASSPGGADTGELFF. CDR3 nucleotides: TGTGCTAGCAGCCCCGGGGGGGCCGACACCGGGGAGCTGTTTTTT. The full variable domain, rest sourced from reference TRBV7-7 and TRBJ2-2, is GAGVSQSPRYKVTKRGQDVTLRCDPISSHATLYWYQQALGQGPEFLTYFNYEAQPDKSGLPSDRFSAERPEGSISTLTIQRTEQRDSAMYRCASSPGGADTGELFFGEGSRLTVL.